These T cell receptor beta chains were read from a single sample in a study of blood T cell repertoires in COVID-19. Here immunoSEQ multiplex PCR was the method, and the copy in TCRdb shows in-frame clones only, minus some. The table has about 400,000 clones, more than 75% seen once; the top ten hold about 2.7%. The sequenced sample was PBMCs or T cells enriched from blood (not recorded which). These receptors were taken from a woman aged 25-40 years who had recovered from COVID-19. CDR3s leave out the opening cysteine and the closing phenylalanine or tryptophan. The D gene is left open where the match is weak.

D: NA; J: TRBJ2-1; V: TRBV7-6; CDR3: ASSLESRVVEQF
D: NA; J: TRBJ1-6; V: TRBV5-1; CDR3: ASSQTTVGEGSPLH
D: TRBD1; J: TRBJ1-2; V: TRBV19; CDR3: ASSRLGTGSGYT
D: TRBD2; J: TRBJ2-1; V: TRBV5-1; CDR3: ASSWGGASGSNEQF
D: TRBD2; J: TRBJ2-1; V: TRBV29-1; CDR3: SVGRGTSGRNEQF
D: TRBD2; J: TRBJ2-1; V: TRBV6-4; CDR3: ASAAGGEQF
D: NA; J: TRBJ1-1; V: TRBV27; CDR3: ASSLRVRNTEAF
D: NA; J: TRBJ2-2; V: TRBV5-1; CDR3: ASSSTAGGELF
D: NA; J: TRBJ1-2; V: TRBV5-6; CDR3: ASSTTRYGYT
D: TRBD1; J: TRBJ1-4; V: TRBV28; CDR3: ASSPFLSGQGVEKLF
D: NA; J: TRBJ1-4; V: TRBV28; CDR3: ASSTLGGMGEKLF
D: TRBD1; J: TRBJ1-2; V: TRBV11-2; CDR3: ASTPGQGNYGYT
D: TRBD1; J: TRBJ2-1; V: TRBV6-5; CDR3: ASRRDRGKNEQF
D: TRBD1; J: TRBJ1-5; V: TRBV2; CDR3: ASSPGTGDGNNQPQH
D: TRBD2; J: TRBJ2-3; V: TRBV6-2/TRBV6-3; CDR3: ASSYSAGGFTDTQY
D: NA; J: TRBJ1-1; V: TRBV18; CDR3: ASSPRAVPEAF
D: NA; J: TRBJ1-1; V: TRBV5-5; CDR3: ASSRGGSEAF
D: TRBD1; J: TRBJ1-5; V: TRBV13; CDR3: ASSLGSRGRSQPQH
D: TRBD1; J: TRBJ2-5; V: TRBV11-2; CDR3: ASSSITGTDQETQY
D: NA; J: TRBJ1-2; V: TRBV5-4; CDR3: ASSLSKPLYGYT
D: TRBD2; J: TRBJ2-7; V: TRBV19; CDR3: ASRTSGRLSYEQY
D: NA; J: TRBJ2-3; V: TRBV11-3; CDR3: ASSFTRSTDTQY
D: TRBD2; J: TRBJ2-1; V: TRBV5-1; CDR3: ASSRQGLAGANEQF
D: TRBD2; J: TRBJ2-1; V: TRBV3-1/TRBV3-2; CDR3: ASSQAKGGLAGDEQF
D: NA; J: TRBJ2-7; V: TRBV6-5; CDR3: ASGRGYEQY
D: NA; J: TRBJ1-2; V: TRBV19; CDR3: ASSIGPSNYGYT
D: TRBD1; J: TRBJ2-2; V: TRBV28; CDR3: ASSLSGQGFAGELF
D: TRBD1; J: TRBJ1-1; V: TRBV6-5; CDR3: ASSWTGTRDTEAF
D: NA; J: TRBJ1-3; V: TRBV28; CDR3: ASSVQGRSGNTIY
D: TRBD2; J: TRBJ2-1; V: TRBV2; CDR3: ASSVMILSGASYNEQF
D: TRBD1; J: TRBJ2-7; V: TRBV4-1; CDR3: ASSRGQAEQY
D: NA; J: TRBJ1-2; V: TRBV19; CDR3: ASSIRLGNGYT
D: TRBD2; J: TRBJ2-7; V: TRBV5-6; CDR3: ASSSGLAGEQY
D: TRBD2; J: TRBJ2-1; V: TRBV18; CDR3: ASSPLTSGTNNEQF
D: TRBD2; J: TRBJ2-7; V: TRBV3-1/TRBV3-2; CDR3: ASSQELLWRDLAGGPWEQY
D: NA; J: TRBJ2-4; V: TRBV18; CDR3: ASSPTGGNIQY
D: TRBD1; J: TRBJ2-5; V: TRBV28; CDR3: ASSSNRGEEETQY
D: NA; J: TRBJ1-1; V: TRBV11-2; CDR3: ASSYRVGEAF
D: NA; J: TRBJ1-1; V: TRBV29-1; CDR3: SVESGAGTEAF
D: NA; J: TRBJ2-1; V: TRBV7-9; CDR3: ASSGRRGTSYNEQF
D: NA; J: TRBJ1-2; V: TRBV10-3; CDR3: AIKGDSEGYT
D: TRBD1; J: TRBJ1-1; V: TRBV5-4; CDR3: ASSLGTGRATEAF
D: TRBD2; J: TRBJ2-1; V: TRBV10-3; CDR3: AISWTSGAYNEQF
D: NA; J: TRBJ1-1; V: TRBV5-5; CDR3: ASSPTDMNTEAF
D: NA; J: TRBJ1-4; V: TRBV19; CDR3: ASSISGVEKLF
D: NA; J: TRBJ1-4; V: TRBV7-2; CDR3: ASSLGREAGAEKLF
D: NA; J: TRBJ2-3; V: TRBV7-2; CDR3: ASSRRRTGGSSTDTQY
D: NA; J: TRBJ2-2; V: TRBV4-1; CDR3: ASSQGPYSHANTGELF
D: NA; J: TRBJ1-6; V: TRBV11-2; CDR3: ASSLEPSSYNSPLH
D: TRBD1; J: TRBJ2-1; V: TRBV24-1; CDR3: ATSDLPRDSNEQF
D: TRBD1; J: TRBJ1-2; V: TRBV27; CDR3: ASSLSLTGGHGYT
D: NA; J: TRBJ1-3; V: TRBV14; CDR3: ASSRLQPSLGNTIY
D: TRBD1; J: TRBJ2-5; V: TRBV25-1; CDR3: ASSPRDRVETQY